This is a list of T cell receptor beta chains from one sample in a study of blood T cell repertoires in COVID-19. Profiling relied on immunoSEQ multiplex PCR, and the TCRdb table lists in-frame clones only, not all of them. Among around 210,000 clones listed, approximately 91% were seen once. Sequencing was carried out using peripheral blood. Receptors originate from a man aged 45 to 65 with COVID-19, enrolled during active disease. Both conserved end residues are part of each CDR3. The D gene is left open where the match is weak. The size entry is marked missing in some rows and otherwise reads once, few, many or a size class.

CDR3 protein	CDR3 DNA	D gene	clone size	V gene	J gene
CASSSRQGAKQYF	TGTGCCAGCAGTTCGCGACAGGGGGCAAAACAGTACTTC	TRBD1	once	TRBV27	TRBJ2-7
CASSEGPAVSYNEQFF	TGTGCCAGCAGTGAAGGACCGGCGGTCTCCTACAATGAGCAGTTCTTC	-	-	TRBV6-1	TRBJ2-1
CATSPGLAGAEQFF	TGTGCCACCAGTCCGGGACTAGCGGGAGCTGAGCAGTTCTTC	TRBD2	-	TRBV24-1	TRBJ2-1
CASSPTGGAFVGNTEAFF	TGTGCCAGCTCACCGACAGGGGGCGCGTTTGTAGGGAACACTGAAGCTTTCTTT	TRBD1	-	TRBV18	TRBJ1-1
CASSRDRRSYGYTF	TGTGCCAGCAGCCGAGACAGGCGGTCCTATGGCTACACCTTC	-	-	TRBV5-6	TRBJ1-2
CASSRDGGQGVDEQYF	TGTGCCAGCAGTAGAGATGGTGGACAGGGGGTGGACGAGCAGTACTTC	TRBD1	-	TRBV27	TRBJ2-7
CSVEDGATGANVLTF	TGCAGCGTTGAAGATGGGGCTACGGGGGCCAACGTCCTGACTTTC	-	-	TRBV29-1	TRBJ2-6
CASSPRQGQETQYF	TGTGCCAGCAGCCCCAGACAGGGCCAGGAGACCCAGTACTTC	TRBD1	-	TRBV27	TRBJ2-5
CSALAGATDTQYF	TGCAGCGCCCTAGCGGGAGCCACAGATACGCAGTATTTT	TRBD2	-	TRBV29-1	TRBJ2-3
CASSLGQRAFF	TGTGCCAGCAGCCTGGGACAGAGGGCTTTCTTT	TRBD1	-	TRBV6-5	TRBJ1-1
CASSGTGGSGANVLTF	TGTGCCAGTAGTGGGACAGGGGGCTCTGGGGCCAACGTCCTGACTTTC	TRBD1	-	TRBV19	TRBJ2-6
CASSLGGQVNEQFF	TGTGCCAGCAGTCTGGGGGGACAGGTCAATGAGCAGTTCTTC	TRBD1	-	TRBV6-5	TRBJ2-1
CASSPVGRGNYEQYF	TGTGCCAGCTCACCGGTGGGTAGGGGGAACTACGAGCAGTACTTC	-	-	TRBV18	TRBJ2-7
CASSPFVGQTNSGANVLTF	TGTGCCAGCTCACCGTTCGTGGGACAGACAAACTCTGGGGCCAACGTCCTGACTTTC	TRBD1	-	TRBV18	TRBJ2-6
CASSFSYEQYF	TGTGCCAGCAGCTTTAGCTACGAGCAGTACTTC	-	-	TRBV7-9	TRBJ2-7
CASETYNEQFF	TGTGCCAGCGAGACCTACAATGAGCAGTTCTTC	-	-	TRBV6-5	TRBJ2-1
CASKGTGSSPLHF	TGTGCCAGCAAAGGGACAGGGTCTTCACCCCTCCACTTT	TRBD1	-	TRBV2	TRBJ1-6
CASSQDLTSGGLETQYF	TGTGCCAGCAGCCAAGATCTTACGAGCGGGGGGTTGGAGACCCAGTACTTC	TRBD2	-	TRBV3-1/TRBV3-2	TRBJ2-5
CASSQGLAGGLNEQFF	TGTGCCAGCAGCCAAGGCTTAGCGGGGGGGCTTAATGAGCAGTTCTTC	TRBD2	-	TRBV14	TRBJ2-1
CASSFKPGVSGNTIYF	TGCGCCAGCAGCTTCAAACCGGGGGTCTCTGGAAACACCATATATTTT	-	-	TRBV5-1	TRBJ1-3
CASSGTGTSGNNEQFF	TGCGCCAGCAGTGGGACCGGGACTAGCGGGAACAATGAGCAGTTCTTC	TRBD2	-	TRBV10-2	TRBJ2-1
CASSQDRLDTQYF	TGTGCCAGCAGCCAAGATCGTCTAGATACGCAGTATTTT	-	once	TRBV3-1/TRBV3-2	TRBJ2-3
CASSFFREKTDTQYF	TGTGCCAGCAGCTTTTTCCGGGAAAAAACAGATACGCAGTATTTT	-	-	TRBV11-2	TRBJ2-3
CASSTGTGGGQPQHF	TGTGCCAGTAGTACTGGGACAGGGGGCGGTCAGCCCCAGCATTTT	TRBD1	-	TRBV19	TRBJ1-5